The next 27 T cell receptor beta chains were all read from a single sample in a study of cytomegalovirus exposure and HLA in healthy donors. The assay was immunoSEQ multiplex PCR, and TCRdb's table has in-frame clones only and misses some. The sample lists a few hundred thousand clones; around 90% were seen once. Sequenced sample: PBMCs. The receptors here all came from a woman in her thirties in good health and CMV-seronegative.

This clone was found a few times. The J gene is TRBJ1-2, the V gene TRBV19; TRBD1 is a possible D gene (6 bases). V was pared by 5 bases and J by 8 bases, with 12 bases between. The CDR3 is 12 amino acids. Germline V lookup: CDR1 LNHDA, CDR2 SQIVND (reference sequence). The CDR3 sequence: CASSVTGSGYTF. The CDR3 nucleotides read TGTGCCAGTAGTGTCACAGGGTCCGGCTACACCTTC.

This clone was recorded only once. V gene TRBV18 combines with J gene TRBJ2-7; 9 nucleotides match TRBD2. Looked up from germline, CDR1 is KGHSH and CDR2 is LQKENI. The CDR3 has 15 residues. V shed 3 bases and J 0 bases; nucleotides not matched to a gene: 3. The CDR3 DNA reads TGTGCCAGCTCACCTGGCGGGAGGGCCTCCTACGAGCAGTACTTC. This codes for CASSPGGRASYEQYF.

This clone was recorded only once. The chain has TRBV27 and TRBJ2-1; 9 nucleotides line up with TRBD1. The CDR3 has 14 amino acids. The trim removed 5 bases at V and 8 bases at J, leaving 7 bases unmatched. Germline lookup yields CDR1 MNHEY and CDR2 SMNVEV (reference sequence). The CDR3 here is CASSLGQGRDEQFF. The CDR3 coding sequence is TGTGCCAGCAGTCTCGGACAGGGGCGGGATGAGCAGTTCTTC.

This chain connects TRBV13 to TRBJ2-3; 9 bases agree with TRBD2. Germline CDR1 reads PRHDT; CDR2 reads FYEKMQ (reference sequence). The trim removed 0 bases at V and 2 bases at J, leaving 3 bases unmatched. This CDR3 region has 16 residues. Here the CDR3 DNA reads TGTGCCAGCAGCTTAGGGCTAGCGGGGACCACAGATACGCAGTATTTT. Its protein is CASSLGLAGTTDTQYF. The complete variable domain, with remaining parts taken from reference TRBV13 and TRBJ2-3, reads AAGVIQSPRHLIKEKRETATLKCYPIPRHDTVYWYQQGPGQDPQFLISFYEKMQSDKGSIPDRFSAQQFSDYHSELNMSSLELGDSALYFCASSLGLAGTTDTQYFGPGTRLTVL.

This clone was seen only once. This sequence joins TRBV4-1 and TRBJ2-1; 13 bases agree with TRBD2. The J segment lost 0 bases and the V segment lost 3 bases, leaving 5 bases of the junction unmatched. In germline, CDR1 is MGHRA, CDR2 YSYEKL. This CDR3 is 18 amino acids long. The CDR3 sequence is CASSHLRLAGGSYNEQFF. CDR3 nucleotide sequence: TGCGCCAGCAGCCATCTCAGACTAGCGGGAGGCTCCTACAATGAGCAGTTCTTC.

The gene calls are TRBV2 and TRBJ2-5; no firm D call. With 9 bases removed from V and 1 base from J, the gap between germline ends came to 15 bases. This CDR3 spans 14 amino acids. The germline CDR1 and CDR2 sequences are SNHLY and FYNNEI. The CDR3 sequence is CASRGWVTQETQYF. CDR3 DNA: TGTGCCAGTCGAGGTTGGGTGACCCAAGAGACCCAGTACTTC.

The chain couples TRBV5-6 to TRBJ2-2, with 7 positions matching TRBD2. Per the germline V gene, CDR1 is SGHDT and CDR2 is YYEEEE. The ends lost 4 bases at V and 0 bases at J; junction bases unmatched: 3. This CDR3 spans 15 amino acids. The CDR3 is CASSDGTTNTGELFF. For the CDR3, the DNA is TGTGCCAGCAGCGACGGGACTACGAACACCGGGGAGCTGTTTTTT.

As DNA, the CDR3 is TGTGCCAGCAGCGGTCGCGGGGGCGGCACAGATACGCAGTATTTT. It translates to CASSGRGGGTDTQYF. This chain connects TRBV7-3 to TRBJ2-3; possibly TRBD2 for D (7 bases). Germline V gene sequence: CDR1 SGHTA, CDR2 FQGTGA. The V end lost 5 bases, the J end lost 1 base, and 13 bases lay between the germline ends. The CDR3 spans 15 residues.

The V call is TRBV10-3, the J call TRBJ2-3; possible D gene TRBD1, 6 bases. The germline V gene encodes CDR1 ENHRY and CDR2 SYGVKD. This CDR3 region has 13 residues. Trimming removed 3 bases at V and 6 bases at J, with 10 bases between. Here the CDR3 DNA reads TGTGCCATCAGTGAAGTCAGGGGTGATACGCAGTATTTT. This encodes CAISEVRGDTQYF.

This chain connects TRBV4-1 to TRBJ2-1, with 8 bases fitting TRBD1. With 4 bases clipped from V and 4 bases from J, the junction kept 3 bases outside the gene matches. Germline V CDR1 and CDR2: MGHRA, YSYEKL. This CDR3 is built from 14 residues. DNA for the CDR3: TGCGCCAGCAGCCGAGGACAGGGATACAATGAGCAGTTCTTC. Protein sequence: CASSRGQGYNEQFF.

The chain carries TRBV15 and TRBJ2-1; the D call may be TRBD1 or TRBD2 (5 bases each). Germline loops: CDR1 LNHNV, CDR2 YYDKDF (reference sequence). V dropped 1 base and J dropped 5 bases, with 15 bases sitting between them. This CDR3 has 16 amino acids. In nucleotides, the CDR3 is TGTGCCACCAGCAGAGTTGTGGGGGTTTTTGACAATGAGCAGTTCTTC. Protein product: CATSRVVGVFDNEQFF.

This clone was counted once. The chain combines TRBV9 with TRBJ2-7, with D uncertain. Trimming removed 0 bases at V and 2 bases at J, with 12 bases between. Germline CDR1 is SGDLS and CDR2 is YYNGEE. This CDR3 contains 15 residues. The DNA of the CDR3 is TGTGCCAGCAGCGTAGGGGCAGACTCAACCTACGAGCAGTACTTC. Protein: CASSVGADSTYEQYF. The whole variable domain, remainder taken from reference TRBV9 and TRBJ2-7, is DSGVTQTPKHLITATGQRVTLRCSPRSGDLSVYWYQQSLDQGLQFLIQYYNGEERAKGNILERFSAQQFPDLHSELNLSSLELGDSALYFCASSVGADSTYEQYFGPGTRLTVT.

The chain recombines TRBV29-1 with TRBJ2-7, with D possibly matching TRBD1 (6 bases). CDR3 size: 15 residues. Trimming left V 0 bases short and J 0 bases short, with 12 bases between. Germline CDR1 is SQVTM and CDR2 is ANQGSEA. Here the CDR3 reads CSVEDATGASYEQYF. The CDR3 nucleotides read TGCAGCGTTGAAGATGCGACAGGAGCCTCCTACGAGCAGTACTTC.

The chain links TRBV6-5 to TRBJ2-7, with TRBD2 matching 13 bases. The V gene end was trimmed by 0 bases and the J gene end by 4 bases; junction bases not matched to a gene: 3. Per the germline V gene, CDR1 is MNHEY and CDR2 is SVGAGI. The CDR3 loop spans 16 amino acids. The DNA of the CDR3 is TGTGCCAGCAGTTACTCGGGACTAGCGGGAAATTACGAGCAGTACTTC. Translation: CASSYSGLAGNYEQYF.

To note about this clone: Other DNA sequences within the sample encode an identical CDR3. CDR3 protein: CASSLAPYEQYF. The DNA for the CDR3 is TGTGCCAGCAGTTTAGCTCCCTACGAGCAGTACTTC. The rearrangement joins TRBV28 to TRBJ2-7; D is uncertain. The CDR3 runs to 12 residues. In germline, CDR1 is MDHEN, CDR2 SYDVKM. Between the trimmed V and J ends, which lost 2 bases and 2 bases, there was a span of 4 bases.

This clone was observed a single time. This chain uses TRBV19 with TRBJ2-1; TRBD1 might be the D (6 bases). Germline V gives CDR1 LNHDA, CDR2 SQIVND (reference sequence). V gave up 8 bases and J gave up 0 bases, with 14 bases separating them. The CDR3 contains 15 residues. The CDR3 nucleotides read TGTGCCAGTTCGAGGACGGACAGCTCCTACAATGAGCAGTTCTTC. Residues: CASSRTDSSYNEQFF. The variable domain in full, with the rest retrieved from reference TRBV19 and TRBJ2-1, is DGGITQSPKYLFRKEGQNVTLSCEQNLNHDAMYWYRQDPGQGLRLIYYSQIVNDFQKGDIAEGYSVSREKKESFPLTVTSAQKNPTAFYLCASSRTDSSYNEQFFGPGTRLTVL.

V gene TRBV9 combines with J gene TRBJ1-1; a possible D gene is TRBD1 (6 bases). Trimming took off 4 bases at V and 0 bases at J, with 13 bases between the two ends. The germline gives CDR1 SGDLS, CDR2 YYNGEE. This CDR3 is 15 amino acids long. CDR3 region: CASSSRGGVNTEAFF. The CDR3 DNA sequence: TGTGCCAGCAGCTCAAGAGGGGGGGTGAACACTGAAGCTTTCTTT.

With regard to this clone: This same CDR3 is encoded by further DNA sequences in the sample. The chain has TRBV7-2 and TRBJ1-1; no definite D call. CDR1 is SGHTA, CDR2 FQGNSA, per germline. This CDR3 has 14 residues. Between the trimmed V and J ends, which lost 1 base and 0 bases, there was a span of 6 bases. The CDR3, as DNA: TGTGCCAGCAGCTTAGGCCAACTGAACACTGAAGCTTTCTTT. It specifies CASSLGQLNTEAFF. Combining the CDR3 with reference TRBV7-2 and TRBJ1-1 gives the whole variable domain GAGVSQSPSNKVTEKGKDVELRCDPISGHTALYWYRQSLGQGLEFLIYFQGNSAPDKSGLPSDRFSAERTGGSVSTLTIQRTQQEDSAVYLCASSLGQLNTEAFFGQGTRLTVV.

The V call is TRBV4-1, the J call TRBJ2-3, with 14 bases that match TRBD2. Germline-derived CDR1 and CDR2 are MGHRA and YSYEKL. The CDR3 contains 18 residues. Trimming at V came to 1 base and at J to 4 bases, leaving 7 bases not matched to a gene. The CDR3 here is CASSQGKGLAGVADTQYF. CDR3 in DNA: TGCGCCAGCAGCCAAGGGAAGGGACTAGCGGGAGTCGCAGATACGCAGTATTTT.

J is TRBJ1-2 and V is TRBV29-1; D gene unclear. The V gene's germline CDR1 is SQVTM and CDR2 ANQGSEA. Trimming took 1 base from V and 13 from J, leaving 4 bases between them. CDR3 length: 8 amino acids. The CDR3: CSVEGRTF. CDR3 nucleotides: TGCAGCGTTGAAGGGCGCACCTTC. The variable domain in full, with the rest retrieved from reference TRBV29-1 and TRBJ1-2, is SAVISQKPSRDICQRGTSLTIQCQVDSQVTMMFWYRQQPGQSLTLIATANQGSEATYESGFVIDKFPISRPNLTFSTLTVSNMSPEDSSIYLCSVEGRTFGSGTRLTVV.

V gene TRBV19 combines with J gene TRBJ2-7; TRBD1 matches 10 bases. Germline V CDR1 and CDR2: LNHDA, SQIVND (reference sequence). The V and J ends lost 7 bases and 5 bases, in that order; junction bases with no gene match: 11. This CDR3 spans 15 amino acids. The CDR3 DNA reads TGTGCCAGTACCGACTCCGGGACAGGGGCTCACGAGCAGTACTTC. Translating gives CASTDSGTGAHEQYF. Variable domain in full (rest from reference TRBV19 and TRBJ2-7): DGGITQSPKYLFRKEGQNVTLSCEQNLNHDAMYWYRQDPGQGLRLIYYSQIVNDFQKGDIAEGYSVSREKKESFPLTVTSAQKNPTAFYLCASTDSGTGAHEQYFGPGTRLTVT.

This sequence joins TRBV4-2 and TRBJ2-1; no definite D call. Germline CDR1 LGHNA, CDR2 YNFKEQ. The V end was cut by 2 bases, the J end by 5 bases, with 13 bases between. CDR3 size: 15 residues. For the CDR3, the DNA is TGTGCCAGCAGCCAATGGGGTGCTCAAAACAATGAGCAGTTCTTC. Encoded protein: CASSQWGAQNNEQFF.

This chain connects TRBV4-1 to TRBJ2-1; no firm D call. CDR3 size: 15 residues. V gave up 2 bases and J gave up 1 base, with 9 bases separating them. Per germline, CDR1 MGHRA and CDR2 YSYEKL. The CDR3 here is CASSQPSGSYNEQFF. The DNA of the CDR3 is TGCGCCAGCAGCCAACCTAGTGGGTCCTACAATGAGCAGTTCTTC.

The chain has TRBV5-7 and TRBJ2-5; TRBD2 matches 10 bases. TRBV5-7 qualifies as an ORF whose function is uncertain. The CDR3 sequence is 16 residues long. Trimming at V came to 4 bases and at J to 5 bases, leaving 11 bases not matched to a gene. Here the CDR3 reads CASSLRLAGPAETQYF. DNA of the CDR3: TGTGCCAGCAGCCTAAGACTAGCGGGCCCGGCGGAGACCCAGTACTTC.

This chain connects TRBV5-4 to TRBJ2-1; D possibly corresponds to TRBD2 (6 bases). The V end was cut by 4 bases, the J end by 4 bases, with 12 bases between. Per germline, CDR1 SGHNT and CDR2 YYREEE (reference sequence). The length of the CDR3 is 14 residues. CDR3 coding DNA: TGTGCCAGCAGCCGCCGGGAGCCGTACAATGAGCAGTTCTTC. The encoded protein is CASSRREPYNEQFF. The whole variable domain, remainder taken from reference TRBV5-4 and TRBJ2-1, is ETGVTQSPTHLIKTRGQQVTLRCSSQSGHNTVSWYQQALGQGPQFIFQYYREEENGRGNFPPRFSGLQFPNYSSELNVNALELDDSALYLCASSRREPYNEQFFGPGTRLTVL.

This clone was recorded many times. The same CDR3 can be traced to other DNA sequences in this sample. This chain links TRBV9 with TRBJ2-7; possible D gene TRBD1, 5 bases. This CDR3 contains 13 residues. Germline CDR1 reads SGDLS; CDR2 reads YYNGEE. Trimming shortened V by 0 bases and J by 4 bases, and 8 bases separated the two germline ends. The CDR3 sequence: CASSVGGSYEQYF. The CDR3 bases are TGTGCCAGCAGCGTAGGGGGCTCGTACGAGCAGTACTTC.

The CDR3 DNA is TGTGCCAGCAGTTTACAGGGACTTGGAAAACTGTTTTTT. As protein: CASSLQGLGKLFF. The V call is TRBV28, the J call TRBJ1-4; tentative D call: TRBD1 (5 bases). CDR1 is MDHEN and CDR2 is SYDVKM in the germline V gene. Trimming removed 2 bases at V and 10 bases at J, with 11 bases between. The CDR3 length is 13 residues.